One and the same sample provided the 5 T cell receptor beta chains below, sequenced in a study of regulatory T cells in long-lasting Graves disease. Both iRepertoire HTBI primers and Arm-PCR of CDR3 regions were used to build the TCR beta libraries. One entry per CDR3 protein, called by TCRdb with MiXCR from the multiplex PCR reads. The data contain about 460,000 distinct CDR3 sequences, approximately 23% of them singletons. Documented time point: persistent/refractory GD, antithyroid drugs over 5 years with positive TRAb. PBMCs provided the RNA from which the TCR library was made. Sequenced material: peripheral blood mononuclear cells (PBMCs), taken when the disease was refractory, from a patient treated with antithyroid drugs. The receptors shown here come from a female donor with Graves disease.

There are many counts of this clonotype. The V call is TRBV5-5, the J call TRBJ2-7; the D gene could be TRBD1 or TRBD2 (5 bases each). The CDR3 consists of 13 residues. Per the germline V gene, CDR1 is SGHKS and CDR2 is YYEKEE (reference sequence). V lost 3 bases, J lost 3 bases, and 10 bases lay in between. The CDR3 protein is CASSWDGNYEQYF. The DNA for the CDR3 is TGTGCCAGCAGCTGGGACGGGAACTACGAGCAGTACTTC.

The CDR3 DNA sequence: TGTGCCAGCAGCGTCGGGACAGGGGGACAAGAAAAACTGTTTTTT. It is translated as CASSVGTGGQEKLFF. The chain joins TRBV9 to TRBJ1-4, with 11 bases fitting TRBD1. The J segment lost 8 bases and the V segment lost 2 bases, leaving 5 bases of the junction unmatched. This CDR3 comprises 15 residues. CDR1 is SGDLS and CDR2 is YYNGEE in the germline V gene.

This rearrangement joins TRBV6-5 to TRBJ2-2, with TRBD1 matching 7 bases. After removal of 4 bases from V and 1 base from J, the junction contained 6 bases not matched to a gene. CDR3 size: 16 residues. Germline-derived CDR1 and CDR2 are MNHEY and SVGAGI. The CDR3 sequence is CASSSTNRGNTGELFF. The CDR3 nucleotides read TGTGCCAGCAGTTCCACAAACAGGGGGAACACCGGGGAGCTGTTTTTT.

This clonotype occurred a few times. CDR3 DNA sequence: TGTGCCAGCTACCGGACAGGTATGAACACTGAAGCTTTCTTT. Translation: CASYRTGMNTEAFF. The rearrangement uses TRBV18 and TRBJ1-1; 7 bases are a match to TRBD1. This CDR3 has 14 residues. After removal of 7 bases from V and 0 bases from J, the junction contained 5 bases not matched to a gene. Germline CDR1 and CDR2: KGHSH and LQKENI.

This clonotype has only a few counts. This chain links TRBV7-2 with TRBJ2-1, with unresolved D. V lost 1 base and J lost 3, with 7 bases in between. The CDR3 loop spans 14 amino acids. Germline V lookup: CDR1 SGHTA, CDR2 FQGNSA. This CDR3 reads CASSLDRGYNEQFF. The CDR3 nucleotides are TGTGCCAGCAGCTTAGATCGAGGCTACAATGAGCAGTTCTTC.